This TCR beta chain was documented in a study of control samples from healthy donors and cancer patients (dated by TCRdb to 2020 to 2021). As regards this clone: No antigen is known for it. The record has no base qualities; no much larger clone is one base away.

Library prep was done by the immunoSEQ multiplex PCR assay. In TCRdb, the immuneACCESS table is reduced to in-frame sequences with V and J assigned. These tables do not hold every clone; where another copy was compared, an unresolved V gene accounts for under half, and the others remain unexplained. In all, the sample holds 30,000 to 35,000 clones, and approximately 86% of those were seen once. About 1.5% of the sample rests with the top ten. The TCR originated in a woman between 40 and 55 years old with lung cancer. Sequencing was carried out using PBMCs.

The DNA reads as follows: TGTGCCAGCAGCTCTGGGGACAGGGGGCAAGATACGCAGTATTTT. Translated, this gives CASSSGDRGQDTQYF. The chain is encoded by TRBV13 joined to TRBJ2-3; 12 bases in the middle match TRBD1. After removal of 4 bases from V and 5 bases from J, the junction retains 4 bases not matched to a gene. From the germline V gene (reference sequence), CDR1 is PRHDT and CDR2 is FYEKMQ. Including the terminal cysteine and phenylalanine, the CDR3 comprises 15 residues. Only the CDR3 region is kept as DNA, spanning 45 bases read in frame from base 1. Reference TRBV13 and TRBJ2-3 proteins supply the regions before and after the CDR3; the full variable domain is: AAGVIQSPRHLIKEKRETATLKCYPIPRHDTVYWYQQGPGQDPQFLISFYEKMQSDKGSIPDRFSAQQFSDYHSELNMSSLELGDSALYFCASSSGDRGQDTQYFGPGTRLTVL.